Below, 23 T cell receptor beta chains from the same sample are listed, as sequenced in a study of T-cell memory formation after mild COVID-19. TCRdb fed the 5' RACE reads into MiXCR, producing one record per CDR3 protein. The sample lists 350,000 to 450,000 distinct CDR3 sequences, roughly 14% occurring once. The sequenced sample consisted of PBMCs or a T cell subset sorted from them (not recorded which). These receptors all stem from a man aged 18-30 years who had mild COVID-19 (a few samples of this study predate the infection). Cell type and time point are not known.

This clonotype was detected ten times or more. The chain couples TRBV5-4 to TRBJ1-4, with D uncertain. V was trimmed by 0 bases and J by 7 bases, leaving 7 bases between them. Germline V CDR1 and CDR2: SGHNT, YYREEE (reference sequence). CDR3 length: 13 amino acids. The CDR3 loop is CASSLGTSEKLFF. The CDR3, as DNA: TGTGCCAGCAGCTTGGGTACAAGTGAAAAACTGTTTTTT.

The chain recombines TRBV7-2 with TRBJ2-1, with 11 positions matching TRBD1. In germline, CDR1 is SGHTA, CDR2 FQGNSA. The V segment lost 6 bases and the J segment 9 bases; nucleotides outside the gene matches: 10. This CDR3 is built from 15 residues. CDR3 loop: CASREPGQGVGEQFF. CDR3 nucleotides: TGTGCCAGCAGGGAACCGGGACAGGGGGTGGGTGAGCAGTTCTTC.

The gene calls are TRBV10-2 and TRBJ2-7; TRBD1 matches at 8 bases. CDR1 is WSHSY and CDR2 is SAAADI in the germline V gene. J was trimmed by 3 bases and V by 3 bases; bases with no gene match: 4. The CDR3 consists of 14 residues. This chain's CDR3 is CASSDSGGGYEQYF. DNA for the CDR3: TGCGCCAGCAGTGACTCAGGGGGCGGCTACGAGCAGTACTTC.

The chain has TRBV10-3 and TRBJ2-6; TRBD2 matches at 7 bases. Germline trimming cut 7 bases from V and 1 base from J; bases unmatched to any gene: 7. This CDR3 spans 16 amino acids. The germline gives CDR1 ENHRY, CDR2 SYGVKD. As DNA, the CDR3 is TGTGCCATCACGGACTTCGGGGGGTCTGGGGCCAACGTCCTGACTTTC. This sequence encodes CAITDFGGSGANVLTF.

For the CDR3, the DNA is TGTGCCAGCAGTGACCAGGACTACCGAGGGGAGACCCAGTACTTC. Protein product: CASSDQDYRGETQYF. V gene TRBV12-3 or TRBV12-4 combines with J gene TRBJ2-5; tentatively, D is TRBD2 (6 bases). The CDR3 runs to 15 residues. With 5 bases removed from V and 5 bases from J, the gap between germline ends came to 18 bases.

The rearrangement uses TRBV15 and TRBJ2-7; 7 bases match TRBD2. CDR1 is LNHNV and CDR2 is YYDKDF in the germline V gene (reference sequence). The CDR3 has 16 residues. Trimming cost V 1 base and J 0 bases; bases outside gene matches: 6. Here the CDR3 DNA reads TGTGCCACCAGCAGAGTTCAGCGGGGCCCCTCCTACGAGCAGTACGTC. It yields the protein CATSRVQRGPSYEQYV.

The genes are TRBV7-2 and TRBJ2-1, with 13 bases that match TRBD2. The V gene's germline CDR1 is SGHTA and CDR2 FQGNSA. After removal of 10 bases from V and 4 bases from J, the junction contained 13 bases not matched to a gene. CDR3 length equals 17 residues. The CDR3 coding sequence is TGTGCCACTCCCAGTCCCGGGACTAGCGGGGATTACAATGAGCAGTTCTTC. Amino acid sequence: CATPSPGTSGDYNEQFF.

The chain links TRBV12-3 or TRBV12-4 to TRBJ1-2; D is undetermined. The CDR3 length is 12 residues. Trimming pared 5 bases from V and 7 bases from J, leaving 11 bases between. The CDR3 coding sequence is TGTGCCAGCAGTGGAGGGTTGAGTGGCTACACCTTC. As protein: CASSGGLSGYTF.

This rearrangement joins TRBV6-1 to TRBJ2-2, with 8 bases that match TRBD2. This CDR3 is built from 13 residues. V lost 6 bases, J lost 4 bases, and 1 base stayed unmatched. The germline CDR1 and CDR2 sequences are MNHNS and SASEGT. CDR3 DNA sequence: TGTGCCAGCAGGACTAGCGTCACCGGGGAGCTGTTTTTT. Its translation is CASRTSVTGELFF.

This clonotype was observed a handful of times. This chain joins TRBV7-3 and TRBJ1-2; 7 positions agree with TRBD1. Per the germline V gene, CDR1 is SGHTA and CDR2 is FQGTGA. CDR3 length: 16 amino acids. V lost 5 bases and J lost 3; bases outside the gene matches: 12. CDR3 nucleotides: TGTGCCAGCAGCCCGGCAGGGGGTATTGGTGACTATGGCTACACCTTC. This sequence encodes CASSPAGGIGDYGYTF.

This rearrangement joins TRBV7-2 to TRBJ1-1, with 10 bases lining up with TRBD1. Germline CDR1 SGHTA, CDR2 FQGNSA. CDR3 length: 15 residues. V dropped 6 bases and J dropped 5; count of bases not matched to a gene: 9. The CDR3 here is CASRQKGDRGTEAFF. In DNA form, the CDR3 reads TGTGCCAGCAGACAAAAAGGGGACAGGGGAACTGAAGCTTTCTTT.

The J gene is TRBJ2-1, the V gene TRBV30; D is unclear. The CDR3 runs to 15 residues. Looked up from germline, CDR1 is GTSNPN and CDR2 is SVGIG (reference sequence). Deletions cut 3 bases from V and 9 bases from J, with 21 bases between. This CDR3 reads CAWSHRVGMKGEQFF. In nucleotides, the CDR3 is TGTGCCTGGAGCCATCGGGTGGGGATGAAGGGTGAGCAGTTCTTC.

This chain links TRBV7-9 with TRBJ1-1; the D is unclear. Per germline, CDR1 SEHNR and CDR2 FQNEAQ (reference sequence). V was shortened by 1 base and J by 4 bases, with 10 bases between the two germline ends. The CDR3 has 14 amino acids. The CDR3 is CASSLVPLSTEAFF. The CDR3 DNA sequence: TGTGCCAGCAGCTTAGTTCCTCTGTCCACTGAAGCTTTCTTT.

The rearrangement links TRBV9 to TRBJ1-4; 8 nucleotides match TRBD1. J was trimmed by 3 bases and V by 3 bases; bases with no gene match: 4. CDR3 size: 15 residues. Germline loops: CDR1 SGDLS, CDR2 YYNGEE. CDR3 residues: CASSGQGAPNEKLFF. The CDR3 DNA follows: TGTGCCAGCAGCGGGCAGGGGGCCCCTAATGAAAAACTGTTTTTT.

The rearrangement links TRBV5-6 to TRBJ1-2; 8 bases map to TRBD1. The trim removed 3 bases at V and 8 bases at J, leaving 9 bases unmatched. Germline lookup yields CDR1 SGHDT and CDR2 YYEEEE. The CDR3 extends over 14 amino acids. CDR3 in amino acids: CASSSRDRLAGYTF. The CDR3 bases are TGTGCCAGCAGCTCCCGGGACAGGCTCGCGGGCTACACCTTC.

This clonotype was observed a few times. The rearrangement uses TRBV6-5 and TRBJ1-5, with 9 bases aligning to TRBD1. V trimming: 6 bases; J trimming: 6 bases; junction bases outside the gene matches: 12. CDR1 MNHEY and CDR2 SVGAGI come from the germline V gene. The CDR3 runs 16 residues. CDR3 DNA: TGTGCCAGCAGGCCCTCCGACAGGGGGTTCACTCAGCCCCAGCATTTT. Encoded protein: CASRPSDRGFTQPQHF.

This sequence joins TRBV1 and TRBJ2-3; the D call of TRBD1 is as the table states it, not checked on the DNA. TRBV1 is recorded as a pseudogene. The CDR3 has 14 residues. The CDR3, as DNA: TGCACCAGCAGCCAAGGGGCGATAACAGATACGCAGTATTTT. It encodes CTSSQGAITDTQYF.

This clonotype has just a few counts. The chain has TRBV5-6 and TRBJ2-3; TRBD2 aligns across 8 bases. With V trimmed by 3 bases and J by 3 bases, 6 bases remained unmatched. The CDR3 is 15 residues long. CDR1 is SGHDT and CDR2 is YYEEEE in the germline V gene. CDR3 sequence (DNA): TGTGCCAGCAGCTCTCGGGGGGGCTCGACAGATACGCAGTATTTT. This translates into CASSSRGGSTDTQYF.

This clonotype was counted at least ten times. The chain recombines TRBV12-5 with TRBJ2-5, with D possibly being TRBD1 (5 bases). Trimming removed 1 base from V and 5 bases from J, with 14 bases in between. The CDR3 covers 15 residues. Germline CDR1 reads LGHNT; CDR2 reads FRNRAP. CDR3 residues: CASGLDPGLEETQYF. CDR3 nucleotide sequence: TGTGCTAGTGGTTTGGACCCAGGGTTGGAGGAGACCCAGTACTTC.

The CDR3 protein is CASSPPGWGYGYTF. As DNA, the CDR3 is TGTGCCAGCAGCCCCCCCGGTTGGGGGTATGGCTACACCTTC. This chain joins TRBV7-2 and TRBJ1-2, with D perhaps TRBD1 (5 bases). Germline values: CDR1 SGHTA, CDR2 FQGNSA. V shed 5 bases and J shed 5 bases, with 15 bases lying between them. This CDR3 is built from 14 residues.

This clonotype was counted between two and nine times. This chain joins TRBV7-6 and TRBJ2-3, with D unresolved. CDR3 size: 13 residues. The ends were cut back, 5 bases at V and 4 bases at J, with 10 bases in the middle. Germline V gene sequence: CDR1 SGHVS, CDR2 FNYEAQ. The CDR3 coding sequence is TGTGCCAGCAGCCGGAACGTGGCAGATACGCAGTATTTT. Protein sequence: CASSRNVADTQYF.

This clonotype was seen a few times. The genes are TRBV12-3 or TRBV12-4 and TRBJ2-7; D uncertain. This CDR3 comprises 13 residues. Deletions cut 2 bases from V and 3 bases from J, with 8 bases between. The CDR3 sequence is CASSLMLNYEQYF. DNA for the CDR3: TGTGCCAGCAGTTTAATGTTGAACTACGAGCAGTACTTC.

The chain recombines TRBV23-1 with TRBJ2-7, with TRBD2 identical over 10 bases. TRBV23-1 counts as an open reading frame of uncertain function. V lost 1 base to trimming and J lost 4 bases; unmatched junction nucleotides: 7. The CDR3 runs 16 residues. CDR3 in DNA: TGCGCCAGCAGTCAATACGAGCGGGGGGGCAGGTACGAGCAGTACGTC. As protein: CASSQYERGGRYEQYV.